This is a list of T cell receptor beta chains from one sample in a study of long-term antiretroviral therapy in people with HIV. Using immunoSEQ multiplex PCR, the repertoire was profiled, and TCRdb retains in-frame clones only, with some absent. Of 15,000 to 20,000 clones in the sample, approximately 78% were seen once. Material: unsorted PBMCs, obtained at the start of antiretroviral therapy, before treatment. The receptors were sampled from a middle-aged woman with HIV. The CDR3 runs from the conserved cysteine through the conserved F or W. A D gene is named only where the DNA matches it firmly. Clone size is given for some rows only: seen once, a few or many times, or a class if the clone is expanded.

j_gene,abundance,v_gene,d_gene,CDR3nt,CDR3aa
TRBJ1-2,few,TRBV9,NA,TGTGCCAGCAGCGTCGAGGGGAGCCTCTATGGCTACACCTTC,CASSVEGSLYGYTF
TRBJ2-1,NA,TRBV6-1,TRBD2,TGTGCCAGCAGTGAAATAGTGTCTAGCGGGGGGGCCAGGGAGCAGTTCTTC,CASSEIVSSGGAREQFF
TRBJ1-1,NA,TRBV4-3,TRBD1,TGCGCCAGCAGCCAAGGGGGGACAGCGGGAGGTGAAGCTTTCTTT,CASSQGGTAGGEAFF
TRBJ2-1,NA,TRBV29-1,NA,TGCAGCGTTGAAGAGGAGGCCCTGGGATCCAATGAGCAGTTCTTC,CSVEEEALGSNEQFF
TRBJ2-5,NA,TRBV6-1,NA,TGTGCCAGCAGTGGTAGTACCTGGGCCCAGTACTTC,CASSGSTWAQYF
TRBJ1-1,NA,TRBV6-5,NA,TGTGCCAGCAAATTGGTAGAGGACACTGAAGCTTTCTTT,CASKLVEDTEAFF
TRBJ2-1,once,TRBV7-2,TRBD1,TGTGCCAGCAGCTTAGTGGTCACAGGGGGGAATGAGCAGTTCTTC,CASSLVVTGGNEQFF
TRBJ1-2,NA,TRBV2,TRBD1,TGTGCCAGCAGGACCGGGACAGGGGGCAGTGGCTACACCTTC,CASRTGTGGSGYTF
TRBJ2-7,NA,TRBV7-9,NA,TGTGCCAGCAGCCCAGGGGACTCCCGTTGGTACGAGCAGTACTTC,CASSPGDSRWYEQYF
TRBJ1-2,few,TRBV19,NA,TGTGCCAGTAGTATCGGGATCGGATACACCGATGGCTACACCTTC,CASSIGIGYTDGYTF
TRBJ2-2,few,TRBV19,NA,TGTGCCAGTAGTATAGGGGTCGGCTTTACCACCACCGGGGAGCTGTTTTTT,CASSIGVGFTTTGELFF
TRBJ1-1,NA,TRBV10-3,NA,TGTGCCATCAGCCCCCATGAAAGCCTTAACACTGAAGCTTTCTTT,CAISPHESLNTEAFF
TRBJ1-1,NA,TRBV28,NA,TGTGCCAGCATTGGCAACACTGAAGCTTTCTTT,CASIGNTEAFF
TRBJ1-2,once,TRBV5-4,NA,TGTGCCAGCAGCAGGGGTTGGGGTGACGGGGGCGGCTACACCTTC,CASSRGWGDGGGYTF
TRBJ2-7,NA,TRBV19,NA,TGTGCCAGTAGTATAGGCAGCTCCTACGAGCAGTACTTC,CASSIGSSYEQYF
TRBJ1-6,NA,TRBV7-2,NA,TGTGCCAGTGGACACCTCTATAATTCACCCCTCCACTTT,CASGHLYNSPLHF
TRBJ1-2,once,TRBV5-1,NA,TGCGCCAGCAGCTTAACAACCCTGGGGTATGGCTACACCTTC,CASSLTTLGYGYTF
TRBJ1-3,NA,TRBV5-4,NA,TGTGCCAGCAGCTTGGGGAGGAGGGGCGGATCTGGAAACACCATATATTTT,CASSLGRRGGSGNTIYF
TRBJ2-1,NA,TRBV5-4,NA,TGTGCCAGCAGCTTGGCAGGTGGGTCCGCGACTGAGCAGTTCTTC,CASSLAGGSATEQFF
TRBJ1-1,NA,TRBV11-2,NA,TGTGCCAGCAGCTTATTTGGAGGTCTCACTGAAGCTTTCTTT,CASSLFGGLTEAFF
TRBJ1-3,few,TRBV7-2,NA,TGTGCCAGCAGCTCATCGACCCGTGGAAACACCATATATTTT,CASSSSTRGNTIYF
TRBJ2-7,NA,TRBV28,NA,TGTGCCAGCACCCTTTACCGGGACCGAGACTACGAGCAGTACTTC,CASTLYRDRDYEQYF
TRBJ2-3,NA,TRBV7-3,NA,TGTGCCAGCAGCGCGCTGCGAGACACGCAGTATTTT,CASSALRDTQYF
TRBJ2-5,NA,TRBV5-4,NA,TGTGCCAGCAGCAACACACTGGGCATAGGAGAGACCCAGTACTTC,CASSNTLGIGETQYF
TRBJ2-5,NA,TRBV5-6,NA,TGTGCCAGCAGCTCACTTGGGCAAGAGACCCAGTACTTC,CASSSLGQETQYF
TRBJ2-1,NA,TRBV7-7,NA,TGTGCCAGCAGCTCGGGACCCTGGGGCGATGAGCAGTTCTTC,CASSSGPWGDEQFF
TRBJ1-1,NA,TRBV4-2,NA,TGTGCCAGCAGCCAAGATTTCGACGCTACTATGAACACTGAAGCTTTCTTT,CASSQDFDATMNTEAFF
TRBJ2-7,few,TRBV2,NA,TGTGCCAGCAGCCAGGGGTACGAGCAGTACTTC,CASSQGYEQYF
TRBJ1-4,NA,TRBV6-5,NA,TGTGCCAGCAGCTTTGACAGGCGTAACAATGAAAAACTGTTTTTT,CASSFDRRNNEKLFF
TRBJ2-7,NA,TRBV5-1,TRBD1,TGCGCCAGCAGCGATGGTACAGGGGGCTTCTACGAGCAGTACTTC,CASSDGTGGFYEQYF
TRBJ1-6,NA,TRBV5-1,TRBD1,TGCGCCAGCAGGCCAGGGACAGGAAGTTCACCCCTCCACTTT,CASRPGTGSSPLHF
TRBJ1-1,NA,TRBV4-2,NA,TGTGCCAGCAGCCCATATAATTCTGGAATCGCTGAAGCTTTCTTT,CASSPYNSGIAEAFF
TRBJ2-5,NA,TRBV5-6,NA,TGTGCCAGCAGCTGGTCAGAGGAAAACGAGACCCAGTACTTC,CASSWSEENETQYF
TRBJ1-4,once,TRBV25-1,NA,TGTGCCAGCAGTCAAACAGGGTCTGATGAAAAACTGTTTTTT,CASSQTGSDEKLFF
TRBJ1-6,NA,TRBV7-3,TRBD1,TGTGCCAGCAGCTACTCCGGGACAGGAAATTCACCCCTCCACTTT,CASSYSGTGNSPLHF
TRBJ1-2,NA,TRBV6-4,NA,TGTGCCAGCAGCCCCGACCTTAACTATGGCTACACCTTC,CASSPDLNYGYTF
TRBJ2-1,NA,TRBV27,TRBD2,TGTGCCAGCAGTTTAACTAGCGGGGGCCCTTACAATGAGCAGTTCTTC,CASSLTSGGPYNEQFF
TRBJ1-4,NA,TRBV6-5,TRBD1,TGTGCCAGCAGTTACGTACAGGGGAATAATGAAAAACTGTTTTTT,CASSYVQGNNEKLFF
TRBJ2-1,few,TRBV13,NA,TGTGCCAGCAGCTTAGGTCGTAGCTCCTACAATGAGCAGTTCTTC,CASSLGRSSYNEQFF
TRBJ1-6,few,TRBV4-3,NA,TGCGCCAGCAGCCCCGGAGGGCAGGCGGGTTCACCCCTCCACTTT,CASSPGGQAGSPLHF
TRBJ1-1,NA,TRBV27,NA,TGTGCCAGCAGTTCAAGGATGAACACTGAAGCTTTCTTT,CASSSRMNTEAFF
TRBJ2-7,NA,TRBV7-9,TRBD1,TGTGCCAGCAGTCGAGGACAGGGGGCCTACGAGCAGTACTTC,CASSRGQGAYEQYF
TRBJ2-2,NA,TRBV30,NA,TGTGCCTGGGCGATCTTGCCCGGGGAGCTGTTTTTT,CAWAILPGELFF
TRBJ2-5,NA,TRBV29-1,TRBD2,TGCAGCGTTGAAGGGACTAGCTTTCAAGAGACCCAGTACTTC,CSVEGTSFQETQYF
TRBJ2-3,NA,TRBV7-7,NA,TGTGCCAGCAGCTTAGGTGGGGGGATTACTAGCACAGATACGCAGTATTTT,CASSLGGGITSTDTQYF
TRBJ2-5,NA,TRBV28,TRBD2,TGTGCCAGCAGCCAACTCGGGGGGGCCGGAGAGACCCAGTACTTC,CASSQLGGAGETQYF
TRBJ2-4,NA,TRBV9,NA,TGTGCCAGCAGCGTAGGTTCAGACATTCAGTACTTC,CASSVGSDIQYF
TRBJ1-6,NA,TRBV5-1,NA,TGCGCCAGCAGGAGTGGAAACTCACCCCTCCACTTT,CASRSGNSPLHF
TRBJ1-1,NA,TRBV30,NA,TGTGCCTGGAGGCGCCGGGACCCTTGGAACACTGAAGCTTTCTTT,CAWRRRDPWNTEAFF
TRBJ2-7,few,TRBV28,NA,TGTGCCAGCAGTTTATGGCAGGGTTTATCCTACGAGCAGTACTTC,CASSLWQGLSYEQYF